These T cell receptor beta chains were read from a single sample in a study of identical twins. MiXCR was run by TCRdb on the 5' RACE reads, yielding one entry per CDR3 protein. The sample lists roughly 750,000 distinct CDR3 sequences, around 21% occurring once. These data also formed part of another study, on T cells expressing NK-cell markers.

Source material: PBMCs. Receptors originate from a woman younger than 35 in good health. The CDR3 runs from the conserved cysteine through the conserved F or W. Each record gives: clone size, V gene, J gene, D gene, CDR3 length, CDR3 DNA, CDR3 protein. D genes are given only for firm matches. Not all rows give a size; the values are once, few, many and, for expanded clones, a class.

clone size: NA
V gene: TRBV5-5
J gene: TRBJ2-7
D gene: NA
CDR3 length: 15
CDR3 DNA: TGTGCCAGCAGCTCTCAGCCGGATAGGGGCTACGAGCAGTACTTC
CDR3 protein: CASSSQPDRGYEQYF

clone size: NA
V gene: TRBV2
J gene: TRBJ1-5
D gene: NA
CDR3 length: 14
CDR3 DNA: TGTGCCAGCACCCAGGGTTTGGGGAATCAGCCCCAGCATTTT
CDR3 protein: CASTQGLGNQPQHF

clone size: NA
V gene: TRBV20-1
J gene: TRBJ1-1
D gene: NA
CDR3 length: 14
CDR3 DNA: TGCAGTGCTAGAGATCGGGGGGGGCGGATTGAAGCTTTCTTT
CDR3 protein: CSARDRGGRIEAFF

clone size: few
V gene: TRBV7-2
J gene: TRBJ1-5
D gene: NA
CDR3 length: 15
CDR3 DNA: TGTGCCAGCAGCTTCTTCGGGATACACAATCAGCCCCAGCATTTT
CDR3 protein: CASSFFGIHNQPQHF

clone size: few
V gene: TRBV12-3/TRBV12-4
J gene: TRBJ2-7
D gene: NA
CDR3 length: 14
CDR3 DNA: TGTGCCAGCACCGCTGACAGGGAGGCCTACGAGCAGTACTTC
CDR3 protein: CASTADREAYEQYF

clone size: NA
V gene: TRBV11-2
J gene: TRBJ1-2
D gene: NA
CDR3 length: 15
CDR3 DNA: TGTGCCAGCATCCGATTACTGCAGGGGTCATATGGCTACACCTTC
CDR3 protein: CASIRLLQGSYGYTF

clone size: NA
V gene: TRBV7-2
J gene: TRBJ1-4
D gene: NA
CDR3 length: 14
CDR3 DNA: TGTGCCAGCAGCTTAAGGGGAAGTCCCGAAAAACTGTTTTTT
CDR3 protein: CASSLRGSPEKLFF

clone size: few
V gene: TRBV10-3
J gene: TRBJ2-7
D gene: NA
CDR3 length: 13
CDR3 DNA: TGTGCCATCAGCCTGACTCCTTCCTACGAGCAGTACTTC
CDR3 protein: CAISLTPSYEQYF

clone size: NA
V gene: TRBV24-1
J gene: TRBJ2-1
D gene: TRBD2
CDR3 length: 14
CDR3 DNA: TGTGCCACCAGTGATTTCACTAGCGGGAATGAGCAGTTCTTC
CDR3 protein: CATSDFTSGNEQFF

clone size: NA
V gene: TRBV10-3
J gene: TRBJ2-3
D gene: NA
CDR3 length: 13
CDR3 DNA: TGTGCCATCAGTGGGCTCGGCACAGATACGCAGTATTTT
CDR3 protein: CAISGLGTDTQYF

clone size: NA
V gene: TRBV10-3
J gene: TRBJ2-1
D gene: TRBD2
CDR3 length: 17
CDR3 DNA: TGTGCCATCAGTGAGTCAGTGGGGCTAGCGGATGACAATGAGCAGTTCTTC
CDR3 protein: CAISESVGLADDNEQFF

clone size: NA
V gene: TRBV2
J gene: TRBJ1-6
D gene: NA
CDR3 length: 17
CDR3 DNA: TGTGCCAGCAGTGAAGCGGGGGTGTTGGGGATTAATTCACCCCTCCACTTT
CDR3 protein: CASSEAGVLGINSPLHF

clone size: few
V gene: TRBV20-1
J gene: TRBJ2-2
D gene: NA
CDR3 length: 14
CDR3 DNA: TGCAGTGCACGGCTTTACGCGAACACCGGGGAGCTGTTTTTT
CDR3 protein: CSARLYANTGELFF

clone size: NA
V gene: TRBV6-5
J gene: TRBJ2-7
D gene: TRBD1
CDR3 length: 15
CDR3 DNA: TGTGCCAGCAGTTACTGGGGACAGGGAGGATCCGAGCAGTACTTC
CDR3 protein: CASSYWGQGGSEQYF

clone size: NA
V gene: TRBV6-2/TRBV6-3
J gene: TRBJ2-7
D gene: NA
CDR3 length: 16
CDR3 DNA: TGTGCCAGCAGGCAGTCCCCCAGCGGGTCCTACTACGAGCAGTACTTC
CDR3 protein: CASRQSPSGSYYEQYF

clone size: few
V gene: TRBV5-1
J gene: TRBJ2-1
D gene: TRBD2
CDR3 length: 20
CDR3 DNA: TGCGCCAGCAGCTCCCGGGCGGGTCCTAGCGGGGCTAGCTCCTACAATGAGCAGTTCTTC
CDR3 protein: CASSSRAGPSGASSYNEQFF